Each of the 20 T cell receptor beta chains below was sequenced from the same sample in a study of a mutant IDH1 vaccine in newly diagnosed glioma. Time point meaning: baseline, week 1 (first vaccination visit). Treatment described: pre-vaccination baseline after standard-of-care therapy. The assay was immunoSEQ multiplex PCR, and TCRdb's table has in-frame clones only and misses some. The data hold tens of thousands of clones, with 70% to 80% observed a single time. This material consisted of PBMCs, taken from a glioma patient treated with radiotherapy, temozolomide or both. All receptors come from a woman in her thirties or forties with glioma.

J is TRBJ1-6 and V is TRBV7-9; D gene uncertain. The germline gives CDR1 SEHNR, CDR2 FQNEAQ (reference sequence). V was shortened by 1 base and J by 4 bases, with 5 bases between the two germline ends. This CDR3 region has 14 residues. Here the CDR3 DNA reads TGTGCCAGCAGCTTAGGAGCGTATAATTCACCCCTCCACTTT. Residues: CASSLGAYNSPLHF.

The genes are TRBV10-3 and TRBJ1-1; 11 nucleotides align to TRBD1. From germline, CDR1 is ENHRY and CDR2 SYGVKD. The V segment lost 5 bases and the J segment 0 bases; nucleotides outside the gene matches: 8. The CDR3 runs to 17 residues. CDR3 sequence (DNA): TGTGCCATCAGTCCCGGGACAGGGGGAGTCATGAACACTGAAGCTTTCTTT. It encodes CAISPGTGGVMNTEAFF.

This rearrangement joins TRBV10-3 to TRBJ2-3, with 7 bases aligning to TRBD2. J lost 1 base, V lost 0 bases, and 4 bases had no gene match. Per the germline V gene, CDR1 is ENHRY and CDR2 is SYGVKD. The CDR3 is 16 residues long. CDR3 DNA sequence: TGTGCCATCAGTGAGTCGATTGGGGGGGGCACAGATACGCAGTATTTT. This translates into CAISESIGGGTDTQYF.

The genes are TRBV7-9 and TRBJ2-5, with 8 bases aligning to TRBD2. Germline V gene sequence: CDR1 SEHNR, CDR2 FQNEAQ (reference sequence). The CDR3 sequence is 15 residues long. With 5 bases clipped from V and 5 bases from J, the junction kept 10 bases outside the gene matches. CDR3 residues: CASSGLAGRAETQYF. As DNA, the CDR3 is TGTGCCAGCAGCGGATTAGCGGGGCGGGCCGAGACCCAGTACTTC.

The chain recombines TRBV19 with TRBJ1-3; a possible D gene is TRBD1 (5 bases). Looked up from germline, CDR1 is LNHDA and CDR2 is SQIVND (reference sequence). This CDR3 has 20 amino acids. V was trimmed by 4 bases and J by 0 bases, leaving 25 bases between them. In DNA, the CDR3 is TGTGCCAGTAGTACTTTCTTCCGGGACGTGGCTCCCAACTCTGGAAACACCATATATTTT. Protein: CASSTFFRDVAPNSGNTIYF.

The chain links TRBV6-1 to TRBJ1-6, with unresolved D. The V end lost 1 base, the J end lost 0 bases, and 7 bases lay between the germline ends. CDR1 and CDR2 (germline): MNHNS, SASEGT. This CDR3 is built from 16 residues. CDR3 region: CASSEDGSSYNSPLHF. The CDR3 nucleotides are TGTGCCAGCAGTGAAGACGGCAGCTCCTATAATTCACCCCTCCACTTT.

This clone has only one observation. V gene TRBV7-6 combines with J gene TRBJ2-5; 7 bases line up with TRBD2. Germline V gene sequence: CDR1 SGHVS, CDR2 FNYEAQ. V was clipped by 7 bases and J by 3 bases; unmatched bases: 5. The CDR3 has 13 amino acids. The CDR3 is CASIPGGEETQYF. CDR3 nucleotide sequence: TGTGCCAGCATCCCGGGGGGAGAAGAGACCCAGTACTTC.

The CDR3, as DNA: TGCAGCGTTGAAGGGGACAGGGGGTGGGAGACCCAGTACTTC. It is translated as CSVEGDRGWETQYF. V and J are TRBV29-1 and TRBJ2-5, with 11 bases identical to TRBD1. Germline-derived CDR1 and CDR2 are SQVTM and ANQGSEA. The ends lost 1 base at V and 5 bases at J; junction bases unmatched: 3. The CDR3 is made up of 14 amino acids.

The J gene is TRBJ1-1, the V gene TRBV2; D is unresolved. This CDR3 comprises 14 residues. Looked up from germline, CDR1 is SNHLY and CDR2 is FYNNEI. V lost 1 base and J lost 4, with 10 bases in between. The CDR3 coding sequence is TGTGCCAGCAGTGAAGAAGCGGGGTTCACTGAAGCTTTCTTT. Its protein product is CASSEEAGFTEAFF.

CDR3 sequence reads: CASSYVPGQGAYEQYF. The CDR3 DNA is TGCGCCAGCAGTTACGTCCCGGGACAGGGGGCCTACGAGCAGTACTTC. This sequence joins TRBV4-1 and TRBJ2-7, with 11 bases that match TRBD1. The V gene's germline CDR1 is MGHRA and CDR2 YSYEKL. The CDR3 covers 16 residues. Trimming removed 6 bases from V and 2 bases from J; junction bases left unmatched: 9.

The rearrangement uses TRBV19 and TRBJ2-2; 8 positions match TRBD1. CDR1 is LNHDA, CDR2 SQIVND, per germline (reference sequence). V lost 4 bases and J lost 0; bases outside the gene matches: 1. The CDR3 totals 15 residues. CDR3 nucleotide sequence: TGTGCCAGTAGTAGGACAGGGTCGAACACCGGGGAGCTGTTTTTT. Its translation: CASSRTGSNTGELFF. The variable domain in full, with the rest retrieved from reference TRBV19 and TRBJ2-2, is DGGITQSPKYLFRKEGQNVTLSCEQNLNHDAMYWYRQDPGQGLRLIYYSQIVNDFQKGDIAEGYSVSREKKESFPLTVTSAQKNPTAFYLCASSRTGSNTGELFFGEGSRLTVL.

This chain uses TRBV5-4 with TRBJ2-2, with D perhaps TRBD2 (6 bases). Per the germline V gene, CDR1 is SGHNT and CDR2 is YYREEE (reference sequence). CDR3 length equals 13 residues. V was trimmed by 4 bases and J by 4 bases, leaving 8 bases between them. CDR3 in amino acids: CASSGRGTGELFF. The CDR3 nucleotides are TGTGCCAGCAGCGGGCGGGGCACCGGGGAGCTGTTTTTT.

About this clone: The identical CDR3 is also encoded by other nucleotide sequences in the sample. This chain connects TRBV9 to TRBJ1-3; D not resolved. This CDR3 is 14 amino acids long. Germline CDR1 reads SGDLS; CDR2 reads YYNGEE. V was pared by 1 base and J by 4 bases, with 9 bases between. The CDR3 region is CASSVFDRGNTIYF. CDR3 nucleotides: TGTGCCAGCAGCGTATTTGATCGGGGAAACACCATATATTTT.

The chain employs TRBV18 and TRBJ1-2, with D possibly matching TRBD1 (6 bases). The CDR3 has 11 amino acids. CDR1 KGHSH and CDR2 LQKENI come from the germline V gene. V gave up 8 bases and J gave up 2 bases, with 6 bases separating them. The CDR3: CASGQNYGYTF. The CDR3, as DNA: TGTGCCAGCGGACAGAACTATGGCTACACCTTC.

The chain has TRBV5-8 and TRBJ1-1; D call uncertain. The V gene's germline CDR1 is SGHTS and CDR2 YDEGEE. V gave up 5 bases and J gave up 6 bases, with 20 bases separating them. The CDR3 consists of 15 residues. The CDR3 DNA is TGTGCCAGCAGTTCGCCCACCTCACCGTTGGCTGAAGCTTTCTTT. Translation: CASSSPTSPLAEAFF.

CDR3 in amino acids: CAWSVDSEINYGYTF. In nucleotides, the CDR3 is TGTGCCTGGAGTGTGGATAGCGAAATTAACTATGGCTACACCTTC. The chain carries TRBV30 and TRBJ1-2; D call uncertain. Germline V CDR1 and CDR2: GTSNPN, SVGIG (reference sequence). The CDR3 is 15 residues long. V was shortened by 0 bases and J by 1 base, with 12 bases between the two germline ends.

The gene calls are TRBV6-1 and TRBJ2-7; the D gene is possibly TRBD2 (7 bases). The CDR3 is made up of 15 amino acids. V was pared by 5 bases and J by 7 bases, with 21 bases between. Germline values: CDR1 MNHNS, CDR2 SASEGT. CDR3 nucleotide sequence: TGTGCCAGCAGTCCTGGGGGAGGGGGGCTATTGGAGCAGTACTTC. Amino acid sequence: CASSPGGGGLLEQYF.

This chain joins TRBV14 and TRBJ2-7; D ambiguous. V lost 2 bases and J 6 bases, leaving 11 bases between the germline ends. This CDR3 region has 13 residues. Germline CDR1 and CDR2: SGHDN and FVKESK. The CDR3 spells CASSQTGPGEQYF. The CDR3 DNA sequence: TGTGCCAGCAGCCAAACGGGCCCTGGCGAGCAGTACTTC.

This clone was picked up a small number of times. CDR3 in amino acids: CASSPGLDEKLFF. The CDR3 DNA follows: TGTGCCAGCAGCCCTGGATTAGATGAAAAACTGTTTTTT. The J gene is TRBJ1-4, the V gene TRBV4-2; D is undetermined. Germline V gene sequence: CDR1 LGHNA, CDR2 YNFKEQ. The CDR3 is 13 residues long. Trimming removed 4 bases from V and 6 bases from J, with 9 bases in between.

This chain connects TRBV9 to TRBJ2-1, with a weak D call TRBD1 (6 bases). Germline CDR1 and CDR2: SGDLS and YYNGEE. Trimming removed 5 bases from V and 3 bases from J, with 9 bases in between. This CDR3 is built from 13 residues. CDR3 sequence: CASSPRGYNEQFF. DNA of the CDR3: TGTGCCAGCAGTCCCAGGGGCTACAATGAGCAGTTCTTC.